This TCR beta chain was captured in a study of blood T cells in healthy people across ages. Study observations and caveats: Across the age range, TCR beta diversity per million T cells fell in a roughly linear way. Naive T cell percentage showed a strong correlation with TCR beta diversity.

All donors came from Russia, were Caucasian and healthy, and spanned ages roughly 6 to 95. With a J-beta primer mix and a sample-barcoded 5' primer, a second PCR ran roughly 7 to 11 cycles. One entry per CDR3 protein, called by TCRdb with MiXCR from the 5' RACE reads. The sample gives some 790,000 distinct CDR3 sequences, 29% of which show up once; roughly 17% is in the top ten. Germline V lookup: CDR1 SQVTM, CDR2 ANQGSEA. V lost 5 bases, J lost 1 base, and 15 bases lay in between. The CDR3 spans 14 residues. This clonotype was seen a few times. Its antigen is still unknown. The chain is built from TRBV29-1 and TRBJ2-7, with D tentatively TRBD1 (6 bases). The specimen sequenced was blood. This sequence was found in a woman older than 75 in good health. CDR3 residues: CSVLDSPSSYEQYF. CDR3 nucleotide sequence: TGCAGCGTTTTGGACAGTCCATCTTCCTACGAGCAGTACTTC.